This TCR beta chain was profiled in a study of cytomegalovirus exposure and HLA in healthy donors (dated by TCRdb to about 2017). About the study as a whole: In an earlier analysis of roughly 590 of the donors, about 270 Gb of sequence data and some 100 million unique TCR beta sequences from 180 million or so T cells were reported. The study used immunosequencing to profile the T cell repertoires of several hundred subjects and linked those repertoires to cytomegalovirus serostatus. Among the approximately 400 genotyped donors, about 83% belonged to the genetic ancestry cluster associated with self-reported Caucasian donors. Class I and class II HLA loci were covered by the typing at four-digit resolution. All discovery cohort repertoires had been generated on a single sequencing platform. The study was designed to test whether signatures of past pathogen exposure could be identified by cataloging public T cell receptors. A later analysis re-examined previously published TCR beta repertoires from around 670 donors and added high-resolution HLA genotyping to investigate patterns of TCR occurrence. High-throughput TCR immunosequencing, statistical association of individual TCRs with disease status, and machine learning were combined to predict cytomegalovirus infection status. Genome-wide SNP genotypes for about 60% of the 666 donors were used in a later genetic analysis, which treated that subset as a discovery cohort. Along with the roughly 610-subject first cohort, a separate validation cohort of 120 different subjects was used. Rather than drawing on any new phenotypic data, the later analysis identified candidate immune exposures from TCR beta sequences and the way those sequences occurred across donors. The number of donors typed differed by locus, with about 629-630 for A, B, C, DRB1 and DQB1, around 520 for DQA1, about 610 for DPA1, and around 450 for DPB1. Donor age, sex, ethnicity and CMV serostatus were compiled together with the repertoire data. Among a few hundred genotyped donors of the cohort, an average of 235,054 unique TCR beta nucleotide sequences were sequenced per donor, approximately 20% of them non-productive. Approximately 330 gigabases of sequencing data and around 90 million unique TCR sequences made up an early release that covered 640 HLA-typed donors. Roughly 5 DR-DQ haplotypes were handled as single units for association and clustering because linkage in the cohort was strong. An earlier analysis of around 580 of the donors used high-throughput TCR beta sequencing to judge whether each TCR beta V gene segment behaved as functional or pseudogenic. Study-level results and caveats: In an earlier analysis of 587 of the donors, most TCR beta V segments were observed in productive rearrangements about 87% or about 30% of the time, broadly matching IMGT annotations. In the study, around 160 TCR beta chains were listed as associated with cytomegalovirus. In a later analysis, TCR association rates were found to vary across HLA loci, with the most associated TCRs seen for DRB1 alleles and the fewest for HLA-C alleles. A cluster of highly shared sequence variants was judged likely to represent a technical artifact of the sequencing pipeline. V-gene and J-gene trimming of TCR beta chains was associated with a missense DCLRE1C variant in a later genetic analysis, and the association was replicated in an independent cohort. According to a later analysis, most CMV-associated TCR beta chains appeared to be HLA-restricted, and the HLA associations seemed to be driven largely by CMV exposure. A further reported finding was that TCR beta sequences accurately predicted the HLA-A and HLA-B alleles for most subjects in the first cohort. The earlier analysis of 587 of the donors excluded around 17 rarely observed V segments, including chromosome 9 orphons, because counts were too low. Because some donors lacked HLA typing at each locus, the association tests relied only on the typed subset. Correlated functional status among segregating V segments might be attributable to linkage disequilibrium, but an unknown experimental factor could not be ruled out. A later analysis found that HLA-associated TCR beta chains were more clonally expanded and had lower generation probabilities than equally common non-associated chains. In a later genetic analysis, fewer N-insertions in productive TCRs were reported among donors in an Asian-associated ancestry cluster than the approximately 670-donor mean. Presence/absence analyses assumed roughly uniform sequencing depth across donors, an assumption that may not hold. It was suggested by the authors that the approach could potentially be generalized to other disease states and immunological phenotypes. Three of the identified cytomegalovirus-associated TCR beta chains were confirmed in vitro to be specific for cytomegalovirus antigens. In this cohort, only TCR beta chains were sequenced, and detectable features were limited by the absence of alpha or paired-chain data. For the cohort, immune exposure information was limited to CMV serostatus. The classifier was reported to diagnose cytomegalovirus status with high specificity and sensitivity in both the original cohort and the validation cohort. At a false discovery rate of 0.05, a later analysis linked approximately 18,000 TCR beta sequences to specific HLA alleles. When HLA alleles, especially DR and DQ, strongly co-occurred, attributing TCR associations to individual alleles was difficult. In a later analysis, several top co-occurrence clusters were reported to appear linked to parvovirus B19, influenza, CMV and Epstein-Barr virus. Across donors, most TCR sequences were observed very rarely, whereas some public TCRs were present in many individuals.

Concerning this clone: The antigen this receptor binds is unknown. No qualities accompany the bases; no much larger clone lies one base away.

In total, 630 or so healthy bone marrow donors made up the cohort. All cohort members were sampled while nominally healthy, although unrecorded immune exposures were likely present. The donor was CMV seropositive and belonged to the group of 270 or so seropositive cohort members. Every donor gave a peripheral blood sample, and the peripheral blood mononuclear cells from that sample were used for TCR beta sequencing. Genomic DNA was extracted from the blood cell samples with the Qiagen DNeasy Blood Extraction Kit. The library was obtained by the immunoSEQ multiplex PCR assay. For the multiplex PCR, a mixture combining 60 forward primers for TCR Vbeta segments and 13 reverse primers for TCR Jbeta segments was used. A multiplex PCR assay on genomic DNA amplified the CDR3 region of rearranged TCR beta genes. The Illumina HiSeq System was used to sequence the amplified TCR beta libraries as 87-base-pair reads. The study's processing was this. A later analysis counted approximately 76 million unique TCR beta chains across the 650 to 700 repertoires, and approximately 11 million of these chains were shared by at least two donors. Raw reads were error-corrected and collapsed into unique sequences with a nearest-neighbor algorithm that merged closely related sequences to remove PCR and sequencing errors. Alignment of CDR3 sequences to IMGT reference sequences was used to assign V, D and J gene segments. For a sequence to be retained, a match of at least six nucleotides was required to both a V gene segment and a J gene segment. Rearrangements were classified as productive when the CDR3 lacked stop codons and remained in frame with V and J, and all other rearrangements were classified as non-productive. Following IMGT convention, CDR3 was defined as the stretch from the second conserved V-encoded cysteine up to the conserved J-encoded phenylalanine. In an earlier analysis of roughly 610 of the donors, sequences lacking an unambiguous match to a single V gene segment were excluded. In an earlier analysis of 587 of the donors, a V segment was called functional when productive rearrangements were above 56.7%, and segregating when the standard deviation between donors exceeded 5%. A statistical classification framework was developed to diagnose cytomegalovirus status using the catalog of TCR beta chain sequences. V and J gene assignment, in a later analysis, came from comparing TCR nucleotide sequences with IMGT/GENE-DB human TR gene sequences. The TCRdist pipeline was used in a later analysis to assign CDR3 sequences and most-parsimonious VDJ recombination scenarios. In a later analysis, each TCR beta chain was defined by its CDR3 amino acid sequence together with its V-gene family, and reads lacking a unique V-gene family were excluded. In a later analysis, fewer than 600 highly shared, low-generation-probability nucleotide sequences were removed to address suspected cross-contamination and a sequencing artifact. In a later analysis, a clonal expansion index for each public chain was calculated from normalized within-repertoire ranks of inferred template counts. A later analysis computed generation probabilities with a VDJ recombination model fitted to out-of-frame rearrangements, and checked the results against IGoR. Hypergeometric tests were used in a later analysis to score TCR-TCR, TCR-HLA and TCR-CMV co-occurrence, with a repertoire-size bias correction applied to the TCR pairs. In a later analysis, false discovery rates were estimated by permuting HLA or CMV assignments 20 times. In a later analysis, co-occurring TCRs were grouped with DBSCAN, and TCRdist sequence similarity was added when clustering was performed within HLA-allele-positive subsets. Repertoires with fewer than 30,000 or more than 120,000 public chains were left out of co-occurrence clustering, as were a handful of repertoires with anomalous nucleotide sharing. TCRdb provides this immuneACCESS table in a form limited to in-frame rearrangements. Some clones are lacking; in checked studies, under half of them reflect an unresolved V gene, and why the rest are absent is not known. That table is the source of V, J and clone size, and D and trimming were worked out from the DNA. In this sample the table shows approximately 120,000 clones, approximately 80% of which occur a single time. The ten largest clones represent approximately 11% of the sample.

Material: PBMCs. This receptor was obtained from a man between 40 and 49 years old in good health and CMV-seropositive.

The nucleotide sequence is TGTGCCAGCAAGACCCCGGGACAGAACTATGGCTACACCTTC. This yields the protein CASKTPGQNYGYTF. The V gene is TRBV28 and the J gene is TRBJ1-2; 7 bases in the middle match TRBD1. The germline V gene encodes CDR1 MDHEN and CDR2 SYDVKM. Taken from cysteine to phenylalanine, the CDR3 has 14 residues. Solely the CDR3 DNA is kept, with 42 bases framed from the first base. V trim: 7 bases; J trim: 2 bases; unmatched bases: 7.